This T cell receptor beta chain was recorded in a study of CD8+ T cells in alopecia areata. Findings and caveats of the study: Compared with normal scalp, lesional scalp had higher clonality and more expanded CD8+ clones.

Germline CDR1 reads ENHRY; CDR2 reads SYGVKD. This CDR3 has 12 amino acids. V gave up 4 bases and J gave up 0 bases, with 3 bases separating them. Extraction and reverse transcription of RNA yielded cDNA as the sequencing template. TCRdb's table, derived via immunoSEQ multiplex PCR, lists solely in-frame clones and lacks some. In the table there are roughly 5,100 clones, 80% to 95% of which are singletons. Treatment here: oral pan-JAK inhibitor, 5-10 mg twice daily. Samples from alopecia areata patients were lesional scalp punch biopsies and peripheral blood. This clone appeared once. Its antigen is as yet unknown.

The sequence derives from a human donor with alopecia areata. The chain couples TRBV10-3 to TRBJ2-5; D is unclear. Sequencing was performed on skin, taken at week 4, from a patient treated with tofacitinib. The CDR3 DNA follows: TGTGCCATCAGTGTGAACCAAGAGACCCAGTACTTC. This codes for CAISVNQETQYF.